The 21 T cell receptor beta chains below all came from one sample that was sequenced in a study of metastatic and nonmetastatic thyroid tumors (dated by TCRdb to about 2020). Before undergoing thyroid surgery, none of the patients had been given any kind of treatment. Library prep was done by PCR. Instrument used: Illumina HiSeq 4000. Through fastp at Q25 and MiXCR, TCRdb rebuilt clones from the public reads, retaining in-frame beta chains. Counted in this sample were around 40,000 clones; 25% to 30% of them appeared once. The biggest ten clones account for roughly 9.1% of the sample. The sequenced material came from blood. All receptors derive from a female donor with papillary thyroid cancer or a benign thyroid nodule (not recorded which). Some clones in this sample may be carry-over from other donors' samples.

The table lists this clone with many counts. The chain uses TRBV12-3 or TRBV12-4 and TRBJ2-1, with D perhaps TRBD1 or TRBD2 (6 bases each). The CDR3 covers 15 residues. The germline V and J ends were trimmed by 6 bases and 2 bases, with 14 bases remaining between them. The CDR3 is CASSQGGQTYNEQFF. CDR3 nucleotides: TGTGCCAGCAGCCAAGGGGGGCAAACCTACAATGAGCAGTTCTTC.

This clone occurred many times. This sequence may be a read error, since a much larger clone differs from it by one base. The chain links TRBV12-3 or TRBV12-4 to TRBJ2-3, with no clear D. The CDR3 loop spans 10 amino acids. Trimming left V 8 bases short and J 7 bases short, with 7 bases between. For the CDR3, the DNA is TGTGCCAGCGGTTCCTATACGCAGTATTTT. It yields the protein CASGSYTQYF.

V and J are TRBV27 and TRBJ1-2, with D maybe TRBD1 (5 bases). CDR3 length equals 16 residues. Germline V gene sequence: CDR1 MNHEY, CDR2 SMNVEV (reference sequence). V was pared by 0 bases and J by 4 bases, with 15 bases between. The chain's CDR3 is CASSLSAGVGGYGYTF. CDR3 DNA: TGTGCCAGCAGTTTATCCGCGGGGGTGGGGGGCTATGGCTACACCTTC.

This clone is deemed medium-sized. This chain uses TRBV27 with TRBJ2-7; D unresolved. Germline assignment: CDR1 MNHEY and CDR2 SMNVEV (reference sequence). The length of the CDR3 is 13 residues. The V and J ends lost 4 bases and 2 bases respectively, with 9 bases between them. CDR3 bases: TGTGCCAGCAGTTACCGGACCGCCTACGAGCAGTACTTC. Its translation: CASSYRTAYEQYF.

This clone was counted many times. CDR3 sequence: CASSLVPTLAGGPDTQYF. The CDR3 DNA follows: TGTGCCAGCAGCTTGGTGCCGACGCTAGCGGGAGGGCCAGATACGCAGTATTTT. The chain recombines TRBV5-4 with TRBJ2-3; 12 nucleotides match TRBD2. V dropped 0 bases and J dropped 4; count of bases not matched to a gene: 9. Germline CDR1 SGHNT, CDR2 YYREEE (reference sequence). This CDR3 contains 18 residues.

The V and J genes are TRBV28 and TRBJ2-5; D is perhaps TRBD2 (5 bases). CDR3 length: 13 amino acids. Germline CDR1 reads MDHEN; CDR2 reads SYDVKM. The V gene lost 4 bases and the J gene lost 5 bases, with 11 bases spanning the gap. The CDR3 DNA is TGTGCCAGCAGTTCGCCCCCGGGGGAGACCCAGTACTTC. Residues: CASSSPPGETQYF.

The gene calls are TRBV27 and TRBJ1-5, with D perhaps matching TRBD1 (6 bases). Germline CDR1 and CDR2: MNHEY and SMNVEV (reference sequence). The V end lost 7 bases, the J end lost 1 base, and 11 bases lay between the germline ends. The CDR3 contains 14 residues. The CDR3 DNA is TGTGCCAGCAAGCCGGGGGGCAGCAATCAGCCCCAGCATTTT. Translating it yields CASKPGGSNQPQHF.

The CDR3 nucleotides read TGTGCCAGCAGCTTAGATAGTTGGGGGGGTTACGAGCAGTACTTC. As protein: CASSLDSWGGYEQYF. V usage is TRBV11-2 and J usage is TRBJ2-7; 7 bases fit TRBD2. CDR3 length: 15 amino acids. Trimming took 0 bases from V and 4 from J; bases not matched to a gene: 6. CDR1 and CDR2 from the germline V gene are SGHAT and FQNNGV.

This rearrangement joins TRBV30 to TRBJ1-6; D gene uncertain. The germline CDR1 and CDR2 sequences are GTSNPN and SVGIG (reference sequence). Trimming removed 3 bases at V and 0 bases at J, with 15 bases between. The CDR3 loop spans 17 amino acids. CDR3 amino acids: CAWRSRGRSSYNSPLHF. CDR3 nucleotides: TGTGCCTGGAGGTCCCGAGGCAGGAGCTCCTATAATTCACCCCTCCACTTT.

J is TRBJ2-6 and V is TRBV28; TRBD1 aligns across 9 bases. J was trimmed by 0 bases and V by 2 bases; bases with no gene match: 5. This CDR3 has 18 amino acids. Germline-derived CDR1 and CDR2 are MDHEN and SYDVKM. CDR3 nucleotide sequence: TGTGCCAGCAGTTTAGGGACAGGGACCGTCTCTGGGGCCAACGTCCTGACTTTC. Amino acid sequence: CASSLGTGTVSGANVLTF.

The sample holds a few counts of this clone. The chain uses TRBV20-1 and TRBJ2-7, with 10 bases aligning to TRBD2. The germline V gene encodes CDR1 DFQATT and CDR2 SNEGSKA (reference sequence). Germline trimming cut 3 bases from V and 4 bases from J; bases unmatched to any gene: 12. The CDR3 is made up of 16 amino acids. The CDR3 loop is CSASVEAGGGGYEQYF. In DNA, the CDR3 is TGCAGTGCTAGTGTGGAAGCGGGAGGGGGGGGTTACGAGCAGTACTTC.

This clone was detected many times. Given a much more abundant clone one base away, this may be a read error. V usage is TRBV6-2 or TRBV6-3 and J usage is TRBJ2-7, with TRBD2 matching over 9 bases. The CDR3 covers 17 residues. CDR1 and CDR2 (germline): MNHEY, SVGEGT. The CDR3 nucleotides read TGTGCCAGCAGCCACCAACCGGGACTAGCTTCCCTCTACGAGCAGTGCTTC. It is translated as CASSHQPGLASLYEQCF.

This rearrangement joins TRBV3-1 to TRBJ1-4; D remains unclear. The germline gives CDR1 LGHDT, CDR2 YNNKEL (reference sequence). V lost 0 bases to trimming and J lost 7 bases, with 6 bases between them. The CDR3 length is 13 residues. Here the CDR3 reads CASSQDVGEKLFF. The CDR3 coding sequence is TGTGCCAGCAGCCAAGATGTGGGTGAAAAACTGTTTTTT. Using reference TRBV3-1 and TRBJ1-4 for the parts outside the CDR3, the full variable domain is DTAVSQTPKYLVTQMGNDKSIKCEQNLGHDTMYWYKQDSKKFLKIMFSYNNKELIINETVPNRFSPKSPDKAHLNLHINSLELGDSAVYFCASSQDVGEKLFFGSGTQLSVL.

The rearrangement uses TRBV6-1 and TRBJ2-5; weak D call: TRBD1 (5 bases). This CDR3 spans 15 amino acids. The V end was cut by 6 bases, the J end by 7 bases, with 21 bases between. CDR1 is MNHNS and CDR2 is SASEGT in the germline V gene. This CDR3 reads CASSSDSAGFGTQYF. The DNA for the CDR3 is TGTGCCAGCAGCTCAGACAGTGCCGGATTCGGGACCCAGTACTTC.

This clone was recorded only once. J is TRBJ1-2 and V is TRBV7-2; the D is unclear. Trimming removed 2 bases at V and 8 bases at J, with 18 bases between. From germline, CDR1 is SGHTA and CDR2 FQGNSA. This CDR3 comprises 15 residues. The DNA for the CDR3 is TGTGCCAGCAGCTTAAACGTCGGGGTTAAATCAGGCTACACCTTC. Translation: CASSLNVGVKSGYTF.

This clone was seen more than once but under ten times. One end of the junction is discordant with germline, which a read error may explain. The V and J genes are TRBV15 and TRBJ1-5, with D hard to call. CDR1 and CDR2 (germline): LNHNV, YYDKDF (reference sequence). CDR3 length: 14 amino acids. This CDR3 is CSTSTTVAIQPQHF. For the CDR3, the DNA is TGTTCCACCAGCACTACAGTGGCAATTCAGCCCCAGCATTTT. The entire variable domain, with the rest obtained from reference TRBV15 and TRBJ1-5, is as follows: DAMVIQNPRYQVTQFGKPVTLSCSQTLNHNVMYWYQQKSSQAPKLLFHYYDKDFNNEADTPDNFQSRRPNTSFCFLDIRSPGLGDTAMYLCSTSTTVAIQPQHFGDGTRLSIL.

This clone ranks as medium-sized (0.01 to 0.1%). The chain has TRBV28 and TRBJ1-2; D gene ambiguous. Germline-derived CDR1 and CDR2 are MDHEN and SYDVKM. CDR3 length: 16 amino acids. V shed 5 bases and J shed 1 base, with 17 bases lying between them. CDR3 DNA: TGTGCCAGCAGTCCTCGTGGTCGGCAGGATAACTATGGCTACACCTTC. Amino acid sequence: CASSPRGRQDNYGYTF.

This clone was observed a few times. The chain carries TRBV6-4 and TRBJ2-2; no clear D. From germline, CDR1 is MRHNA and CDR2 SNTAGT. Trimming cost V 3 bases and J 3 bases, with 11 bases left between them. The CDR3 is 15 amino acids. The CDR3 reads CASSEGDVDTGELFF. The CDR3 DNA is TGTGCCAGCAGTGAAGGTGACGTAGACACCGGGGAGCTGTTTTTT.

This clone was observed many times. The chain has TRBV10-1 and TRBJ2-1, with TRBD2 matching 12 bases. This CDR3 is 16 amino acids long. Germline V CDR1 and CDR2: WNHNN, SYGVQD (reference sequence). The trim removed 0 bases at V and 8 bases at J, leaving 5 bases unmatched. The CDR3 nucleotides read TGCGCCAGCAGTGAGTCGGGTCTAGCGGGAGGGTATGAGCAGTTCTTC. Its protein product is CASSESGLAGGYEQFF.

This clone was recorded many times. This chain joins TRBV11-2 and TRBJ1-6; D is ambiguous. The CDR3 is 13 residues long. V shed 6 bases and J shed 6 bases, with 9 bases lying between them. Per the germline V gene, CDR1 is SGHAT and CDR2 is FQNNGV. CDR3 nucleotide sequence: TGTGCCAGCAGTTACCAATCTAATTCACCCCTCCACTTT. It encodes CASSYQSNSPLHF.

CDR3 sequence reads: CAWSQWGQGSYEQYF. CDR3 nucleotide sequence: TGTGCCTGGAGTCAATGGGGCCAGGGCTCCTACGAGCAGTACTTC. V gene TRBV30 combines with J gene TRBJ2-7, with a weak D call TRBD1 (5 bases). The V end was cut by 2 bases, the J end by 0 bases, with 14 bases between. The CDR3 runs 15 residues. The germline CDR1 and CDR2 sequences are GTSNPN and SVGIG (reference sequence).